These 13 T cell receptor beta chains share one sample of origin, sequenced in a study of post-analysis software for immune sequencing data. No antigen is known for these receptors. The authors incorporated unique molecular identifiers into the TCR beta cDNA libraries. MiXCR, applied by TCRdb to the PCR reads, yields one record per CDR3 protein. The sample has more than 450,000 distinct CDR3 sequences; roughly two fifths are singletons. Study observations and caveats: Patients used several TRBV segments, including TRBV5-6, TRBV5-1 and TRBV20-1, more often than controls.

Material for sequencing was blood. The receptor source for this set is a girl between 5 and 17 years old with multiple sclerosis.

The chain couples TRBV7-9 to TRBJ2-1; D gene unclear. V shed 2 bases and J shed 2 bases, with 7 bases lying between them. The CDR3 contains 14 residues. The V gene's germline CDR1 is SEHNR and CDR2 FQNEAQ (reference sequence). The CDR3 region is CASSLYGPYNEQFF. In nucleotides, the CDR3 is TGTGCCAGCAGCTTATACGGGCCCTACAATGAGCAGTTCTTC. Combining the CDR3 with reference TRBV7-9 and TRBJ2-1 gives the whole variable domain DTGVSQNPRHKITKRGQNVTFRCDPISEHNRLYWYRQTLGQGPEFLTYFQNEAQLEKSRLLSDRFSAERPKGSFSTLEIQRTEQGDSAMYLCASSLYGPYNEQFFGPGTRLTVL.

This sequence joins TRBV7-9 and TRBJ2-4; D is undetermined. The CDR3 contains 14 residues. In germline, CDR1 is SEHNR, CDR2 FQNEAQ (reference sequence). V gave up 5 bases and J gave up 0 bases, with 8 bases separating them. CDR3 DNA sequence: TGTGCCAGCAGCCAAGACTTAGCCAAAAACATTCAGTACTTC. Translated, it gives CASSQDLAKNIQYF.

The chain carries TRBV2 and TRBJ2-1, with D possibly TRBD2 on 6 matching bases. From germline, CDR1 is SNHLY and CDR2 FYNNEI. The ends were cut back, 8 bases at V and 14 bases at J, with 19 bases in the middle. There are 12 residues in the CDR3. The chain's CDR3 is CASEGSEGTEFF. In nucleotides, the CDR3 is TGTGCCAGCGAAGGTTCGGAAGGGACTGAGTTCTTC.

This chain uses TRBV20-1 with TRBJ2-7; tentative D call: TRBD1 (6 bases). The CDR3 loop spans 12 amino acids. V lost 6 bases to trimming and J lost 3 bases, with 12 bases between them. CDR1 is DFQATT and CDR2 is SNEGSKA in the germline V gene (reference sequence). Written as DNA, the CDR3 is TGCAGTGCACCGCAGGGGAGCTACGAGCAGTACTTC. It yields the protein CSAPQGSYEQYF.

The chain links TRBV7-9 to TRBJ2-1, with D tentatively TRBD2 (5 bases). CDR1 and CDR2 from the germline V gene are SEHNR and FQNEAQ (reference sequence). There are 15 residues in the CDR3. V lost 5 bases and J 4 bases, leaving 15 bases between the germline ends. Written as DNA, the CDR3 is TGTGCCAGCAGCGCCTCGGGGTCTGGGTACAATGAGCAGTTCTTC. Translation gives CASSASGSGYNEQFF.

J is TRBJ1-1 and V is TRBV6-5, with D maybe TRBD1 (5 bases). Trimming pared 3 bases from V and 3 bases from J, leaving 14 bases between. CDR3 size: 15 residues. CDR1 and CDR2 (germline): MNHEY, SVGAGI. The CDR3 nucleotides are TGTGCCAGCAGTTATCTCAACCTGGGGGACACTGAAGCTTTCTTT. Translation gives CASSYLNLGDTEAFF.

This clonotype showed up just a few times. CDR3 sequence: CASSFSGRESEQYF. CDR3 nucleotide sequence: TGTGCCAGCAGCTTTTCCGGGAGGGAATCCGAGCAGTACTTC. This sequence joins TRBV7-2 and TRBJ2-7; 8 bases map to TRBD2. V shed 3 bases, J shed 6 bases, and the junction held 7 bases outside the gene matches. CDR3 length equals 14 residues. The germline V gene has CDR1 SGHTA and CDR2 FQGNSA.

Details on this clonotype: A much larger clone differs from this one at a single base, so this may be a read error. The chain combines TRBV20-1 with TRBJ2-1, with D possibly matching TRBD2 (5 bases). This CDR3 has 10 residues. The V gene's germline CDR1 is DFQATT and CDR2 SNEGSKA (reference sequence). The germline V and J ends were trimmed by 6 bases and 9 bases, with 9 bases remaining between them. CDR3 bases: TGCAGTGCCGGACTTGCTGAGCAGTTCTTC. It encodes CSAGLAEQFF.

This chain connects TRBV20-1 to TRBJ2-1, with 8 bases lining up with TRBD2. The V segment lost 5 bases and the J segment 4 bases; nucleotides outside the gene matches: 10. The CDR3 is 15 amino acids. Germline V gene lookup returns CDR1 DFQATT and CDR2 SNEGSKA (reference sequence). CDR3 sequence reads: CSAGPPGGDYNEQFF. CDR3 nucleotide sequence: TGCAGTGCTGGGCCTCCGGGAGGGGATTACAATGAGCAGTTCTTC.

The rearrangement uses TRBV12-3 or TRBV12-4 and TRBJ2-7; D may be TRBD2 (6 bases). V lost 5 bases and J lost 7, with 18 bases in between. The length of the CDR3 is 14 residues. The CDR3 coding sequence is TGTGCCAGCAGTCCTCCGGGACTTCTGGGGGAGCAGTACTTC. Translated: CASSPPGLLGEQYF.

The J gene is TRBJ2-7, the V gene TRBV20-1; D may correspond to TRBD1 or TRBD2 (5 bases each). The ends were cut back, 6 bases at V and 2 bases at J, with 17 bases in the middle. Germline CDR1 is DFQATT and CDR2 is SNEGSKA (reference sequence). The CDR3 runs 14 residues. The chain's CDR3 is CSALEAWGTYEQYF. Here the CDR3 DNA reads TGCAGTGCCCTAGAGGCCTGGGGGACCTACGAGCAGTACTTC.

This clonotype has ten or more counts. A read error is possible here, since a much larger clone lies one base away. The V and J genes are TRBV6-4 and TRBJ2-3, with a tentative D call TRBD2 (5 bases). The CDR3 runs 13 residues. Germline CDR1 and CDR2: MRHNA and SNTAGT. The CDR3 sequence: CASRDSSTDTQYF. CDR3 sequence (DNA): TGTGCCAGCAGGGACTCTAGCACAGATACGCAGTATTTT.

The gene calls are TRBV5-1 and TRBJ1-4; a weak D match, TRBD1 (5 bases). The germline CDR1 and CDR2 sequences are SGHRS and YFSETQ. The CDR3 extends over 16 amino acids. Deletions cut 2 bases from V and 5 bases from J, with 16 bases between. The CDR3 region has the DNA TGCGCCAGCAGCTTTTACCGATGGGGCGTAAATGAAAAACTGTTTTTT. Translation gives CASSFYRWGVNEKLFF.